This record concerns one T cell receptor beta chain sequence. The data derive from a study of cytomegalovirus exposure and HLA in healthy donors. This CDR3 comprises 16 residues. CDR1 and CDR2 from the germline V gene are SGDLS and YYNGEE. Trimming stripped 0 bases from V and 0 bases from J, with 9 bases between. The study ran its PCR with 60 Vbeta and 13 Jbeta primers. Here immunoSEQ multiplex PCR was the method, and the copy in TCRdb shows in-frame clones only, minus some. This sample yields 100,000 to 150,000 clones, of which 70% to 85% are seen a single time; 2% to 3% belongs to the top ten. The rearrangement links TRBV9 to TRBJ1-4; D not certain. The sequencing input was PBMCs. This receptor was obtained from a man aged 50 to 60 in good health and CMV-seronegative. CDR3 amino acids: CASSVESAATNEKLFF. The CDR3 coding sequence is TGTGCCAGCAGCGTAGAAAGCGCGGCAACTAATGAAAAACTGTTTTTT.